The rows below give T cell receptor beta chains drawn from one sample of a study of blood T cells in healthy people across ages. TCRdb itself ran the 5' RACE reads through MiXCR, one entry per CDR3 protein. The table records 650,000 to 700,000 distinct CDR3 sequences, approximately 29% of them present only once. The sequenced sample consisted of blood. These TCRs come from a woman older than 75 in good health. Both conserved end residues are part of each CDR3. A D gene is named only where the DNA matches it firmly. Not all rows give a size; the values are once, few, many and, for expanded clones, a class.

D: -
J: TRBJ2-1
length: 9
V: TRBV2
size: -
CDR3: CASGQSKFF
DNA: TGTGCCAGCGGACAGTCGAAGTTCTTC

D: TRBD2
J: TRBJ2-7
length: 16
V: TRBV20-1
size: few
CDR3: CSARDGGLAGVGEQYF
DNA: TGCAGTGCTAGAGATGGGGGACTAGCGGGAGTCGGAGAGCAGTACTTC

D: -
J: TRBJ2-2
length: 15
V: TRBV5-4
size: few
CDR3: CASSLRSANTGELFF
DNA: TGTGCCAGCAGCTTGAGGTCGGCGAACACCGGGGAGCTGTTTTTT

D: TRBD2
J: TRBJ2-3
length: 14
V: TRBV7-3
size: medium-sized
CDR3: CASSSGLAGGTQYF
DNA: TGTGCCAGCAGCTCCGGACTAGCGGGGGGGACGCAGTATTTT

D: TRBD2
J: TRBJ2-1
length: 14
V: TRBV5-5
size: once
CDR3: CASSLGLAGPEQFF
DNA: TGTGCCAGCAGCCTAGGACTAGCGGGACCTGAGCAGTTCTTC

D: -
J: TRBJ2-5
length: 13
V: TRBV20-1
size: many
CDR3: CSARIPGGETQYF
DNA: TGCAGTGCTAGGATCCCCGGGGGAGAGACCCAGTACTTC

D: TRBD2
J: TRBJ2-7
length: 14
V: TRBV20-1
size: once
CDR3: CSASSSGRTYEQYF
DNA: TGCAGTGCTAGTTCAAGCGGGAGGACCTACGAGCAGTACTTC

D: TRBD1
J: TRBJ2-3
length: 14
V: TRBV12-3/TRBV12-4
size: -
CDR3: CASSGTDLTDTQYF
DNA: TGTGCCAGCAGTGGGACAGACCTCACAGATACGCAGTATTTT

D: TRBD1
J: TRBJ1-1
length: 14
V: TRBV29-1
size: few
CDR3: CSGHLRDRNTEAFF
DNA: TGCAGCGGGCATTTGAGGGACAGGAACACTGAAGCTTTCTTT

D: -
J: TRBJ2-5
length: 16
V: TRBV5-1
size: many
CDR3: CASSWNTGSRGETQYF
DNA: TGCGCCAGCAGCTGGAACACAGGGAGTCGGGGAGAGACCCAGTACTTC

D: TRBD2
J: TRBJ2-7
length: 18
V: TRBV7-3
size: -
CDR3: CASSLGTSGGSRAYEQYF
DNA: TGTGCCAGCAGCTTAGGGACTAGCGGGGGCTCTCGGGCATACGAGCAGTACTTC

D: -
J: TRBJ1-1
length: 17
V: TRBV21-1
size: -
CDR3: CASSGVGGEQSLTEAFF
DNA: TGTGCCAGCAGCGGAGTCGGTGGGGAACAGTCGCTCACTGAAGCTTTCTTT

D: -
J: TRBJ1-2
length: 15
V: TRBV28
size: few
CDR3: CASNPGREERGGYTF
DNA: TGTGCCAGCAACCCCGGGAGGGAAGAAAGGGGTGGCTACACCTTC

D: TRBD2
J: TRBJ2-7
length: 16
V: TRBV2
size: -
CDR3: CASSEVRLAGTYEQYF
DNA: TGTGCCAGCAGTGAAGTTCGGCTAGCGGGTACCTACGAGCAGTACTTC

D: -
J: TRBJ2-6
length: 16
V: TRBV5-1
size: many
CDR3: CASSLILGSGANVLTF
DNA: TGCGCCAGCAGCTTGATTCTTGGTTCTGGGGCCAACGTCCTGACTTTC

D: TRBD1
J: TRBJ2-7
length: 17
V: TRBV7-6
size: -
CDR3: CASSLTSGTGGLSGQYF
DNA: TGTGCCAGCAGCTTAACCAGCGGGACAGGGGGCCTTAGTGGGCAGTACTTC

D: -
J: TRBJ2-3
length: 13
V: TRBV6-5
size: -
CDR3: CASSISPVGTQYF
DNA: TGTGCCAGCAGTATATCTCCTGTGGGTACGCAGTATTTT

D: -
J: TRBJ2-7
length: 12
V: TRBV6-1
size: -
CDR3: CASSEGGYEQYF
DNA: TGTGCCAGCAGTGAAGGGGGATACGAGCAGTACTTC

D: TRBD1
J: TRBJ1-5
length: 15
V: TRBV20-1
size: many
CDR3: CSASPTTGVNQPQHF
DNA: TGCAGTGCTAGTCCCACCACAGGGGTGAATCAGCCCCAGCATTTT

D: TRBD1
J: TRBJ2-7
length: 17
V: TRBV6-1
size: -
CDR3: CASSDGQASDRVYEQYF
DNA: TGTGCCAGCAGCGACGGTCAGGCTTCAGACAGGGTCTACGAGCAGTACTTC